This T cell receptor (beta chain) derives from a study of cytomegalovirus exposure and HLA in healthy donors. Study context: Samples from HLA-typed donors yielded around 85 million unique TCRs in an early data release. General study findings and limits: In an earlier analysis, in roughly 580 donors, most V segments appeared productive either ~87% or ~30% of the time. In a later analysis, productive TCRs from donors in an Asian-associated ancestry cluster reportedly carried fewer N-insertions than the cohort mean.

Primers: 60 Vbeta forward and 13 Jbeta reverse. Measured with immunoSEQ multiplex PCR; TCRdb has only the in-frame clones, and not every one. This repertoire shows about 67,000 clones, approximately 71% found once; its top ten account for roughly 1.9%. The CDR3 contains 14 residues. V trimming: 5 bases; J trimming: 5 bases; junction bases outside the gene matches: 5. The germline V gene has CDR1 SGHAT and CDR2 FQNNGV. Points on this clone: What it binds is unknown.

This TCR derives from a woman between 25 and 40 years old in good health and CMV-seronegative. Material: PBMCs. The chain combines TRBV11-2 with TRBJ1-2; TRBD1 matches at 10 bases. Here the CDR3 DNA reads TGTGCCAGCAGCCCAGGACAGGGGGGATATGGCTACACCTTC. Encoded protein: CASSPGQGGYGYTF.